These 16 T cell receptor beta chains were all obtained from the same sample, sequenced in a study of blood T cell repertoires in COVID-19. Sequencing was performed with immunoSEQ multiplex PCR; in TCRdb, only in-frame clones are kept and a portion is missing. The sample lists some 250,000 clones; around 87% were seen once. The sample consisted of peripheral blood. The receptors here all came from a woman in her sixties or seventies with COVID-19, enrolled during active disease.

Concerning this clone itself: The same CDR3 can be traced to other DNA sequences in this sample. This CDR3 is CASSPRGVTSYEQYF. The CDR3 DNA reads as TGTGCCAGCTCACCACGGGGCGTCACCTCCTACGAGCAGTACTTC. This chain joins TRBV18 and TRBJ2-7; a possible D gene is TRBD1 (5 bases). The ends were cut back, 1 base at V and 0 bases at J, with 10 bases in the middle. Germline assignment: CDR1 KGHSH and CDR2 LQKENI. This CDR3 region has 15 residues. Full variable domain (remainder filled in from reference TRBV18 and TRBJ2-7): NAGVMQNPRHLVRRRGQEARLRCSPMKGHSHVYWYRQLPEEGLKFMVYLQKENIIDESGMPKERFSAEFPKEGPSILRIQQVVRGDSAAYFCASSPRGVTSYEQYFGPGTRLTVT.

A single count supports this clone. This rearrangement joins TRBV2 to TRBJ1-1; maybe TRBD1 (5 bases). The V gene lost 9 bases and the J gene lost 1 base, with 15 bases spanning the gap. The CDR3 loop spans 14 amino acids. Germline CDR1 SNHLY, CDR2 FYNNEI. The DNA for the CDR3 is TGTGCCAGTGCCCCCGCACAGGAGAACACTGAAGCTTTCTTT. Amino acid sequence: CASAPAQENTEAFF.

The V call is TRBV5-1, the J call TRBJ1-6; D is ambiguous. Deletions cut 2 bases from V and 9 bases from J, with 9 bases between. Germline lookup yields CDR1 SGHRS and CDR2 YFSETQ. The CDR3 is made up of 13 amino acids. The chain's CDR3 is CASSLEGTSPLHF. CDR3 sequence (DNA): TGCGCCAGCAGCTTAGAGGGAACTTCACCCCTCCACTTT.

This clone is a singleton in its sample. The chain combines TRBV30 with TRBJ1-6, with TRBD1 as a possible D gene (5 bases). Deletions cut 3 bases from V and 9 bases from J, with 12 bases between. Germline loops: CDR1 GTSNPN, CDR2 SVGIG (reference sequence). The CDR3 has 13 residues. CDR3 protein: CAWRGDFLSPLHF. The CDR3 DNA reads TGTGCCTGGAGGGGGGACTTTCTTTCACCCCTCCACTTT.

The J gene is TRBJ2-5, the V gene TRBV7-3, with 7 bases lining up with TRBD2. Germline V gives CDR1 SGHTA, CDR2 FQGTGA. The V segment lost 5 bases and the J segment 5 bases; nucleotides outside the gene matches: 8. This CDR3 has 14 amino acids. DNA for the CDR3: TGTGCCAGCAGCCCCGCCGGGGGGTTTGAGACCCAGTACTTC. It yields the protein CASSPAGGFETQYF.

The chain links TRBV5-4 to TRBJ2-5; D might be TRBD2 (6 bases). CDR1 SGHNT and CDR2 YYREEE come from the germline V gene (reference sequence). The CDR3 contains 14 residues. The V gene lost 1 base and the J gene lost 2 bases, with 9 bases spanning the gap. This CDR3 reads CASSLPGTQETQYF. CDR3 coding DNA: TGTGCCAGCAGCTTGCCCGGGACTCAAGAGACCCAGTACTTC. Full variable domain (rest looked up from reference TRBV5-4 and TRBJ2-5): ETGVTQSPTHLIKTRGQQVTLRCSSQSGHNTVSWYQQALGQGPQFIFQYYREEENGRGNFPPRFSGLQFPNYSSELNVNALELDDSALYLCASSLPGTQETQYFGPGTRLLVL.

This clone was recorded once. The chain recombines TRBV30 with TRBJ1-1, with a tentative D call TRBD1 (6 bases). Germline loops: CDR1 GTSNPN, CDR2 SVGIG (reference sequence). The CDR3 is 14 residues long. The V end was cut by 3 bases, the J end by 0 bases, with 11 bases between. CDR3 amino acids: CAWSPTGLNTEAFF. CDR3 coding DNA: TGTGCCTGGAGCCCGACAGGACTGAACACTGAAGCTTTCTTT.

The rearrangement joins TRBV12-3 or TRBV12-4 to TRBJ1-1, with no clear D. The CDR3 is 12 residues long. V was trimmed by 5 bases and J by 11 bases, leaving 15 bases between them. CDR3 DNA: TGTGCCAGCAGTCCGGGAATTTTAGGGGCTTTCTTT. Protein product: CASSPGILGAFF.

The chain employs TRBV28 and TRBJ2-5; TRBD2 agrees at 9 bases. Per germline, CDR1 MDHEN and CDR2 SYDVKM. The CDR3 totals 17 residues. J gave up 1 base and V 3 bases, and 9 bases lay outside the gene matches. The CDR3 sequence: CASSFRARGRAQETQYF. In nucleotides, the CDR3 is TGTGCCAGCAGTTTTCGAGCTCGCGGGAGGGCCCAAGAGACCCAGTACTTC.

The J gene is TRBJ2-3, the V gene TRBV6-6; the D is unclear. This CDR3 spans 13 amino acids. Germline loops: CDR1 MNHNY, CDR2 SVGAGI (reference sequence). With 6 bases removed from V and 4 bases from J, the gap between germline ends came to 11 bases. The CDR3 sequence is CASSPPGSDTQYF. The DNA for the CDR3 is TGTGCCAGCAGCCCCCCCGGTTCAGATACGCAGTATTTT.

The chain has TRBV5-1 and TRBJ1-6; TRBD1 is a possible D gene (5 bases). The CDR3 runs to 15 residues. The germline CDR1 and CDR2 sequences are SGHRS and YFSETQ. The ends were cut back, 0 bases at V and 5 bases at J, with 9 bases in the middle. The CDR3 spells CASSLEGRDNSPLHF. The CDR3 DNA follows: TGCGCCAGCAGCTTGGAGGGCAGGGATAATTCACCCCTCCACTTT.

This clone was detected only a few times. The CDR3 protein is CASQSRDYYNEQFF. The CDR3 DNA reads as TGTGCCAGTCAATCCCGGGACTACTACAATGAGCAGTTCTTC. The gene calls are TRBV6-5 and TRBJ2-1, with 7 bases lining up with TRBD2. The CDR3 runs to 14 residues. After removal of 9 bases from V and 3 bases from J, the junction contained 8 bases not matched to a gene. Germline V gives CDR1 MNHEY, CDR2 SVGAGI.

The rearrangement links TRBV5-1 to TRBJ2-2, with TRBD1 identical over 10 bases. J was trimmed by 6 bases and V by 4 bases; bases with no gene match: 3. Germline CDR1 is SGHRS and CDR2 is YFSETQ. CDR3 length: 14 amino acids. CDR3 nucleotides: TGCGCCAGCAGCAGGGGACAGGGGCCCGGGGAGCTGTTTTTT. It codes for CASSRGQGPGELFF.

The chain uses TRBV15 and TRBJ2-7, with D unresolved. V shed 0 bases and J shed 4 bases, with 10 bases lying between them. Germline values: CDR1 LNHNV, CDR2 YYDKDF (reference sequence). This CDR3 is built from 14 residues. The CDR3 DNA reads TGTGCCACCAGCAGAGACTCGGGTCGTTACGAGCAGTACTTC. Encoded protein: CATSRDSGRYEQYF. Variable domain in full (rest from reference TRBV15 and TRBJ2-7): DAMVIQNPRYQVTQFGKPVTLSCSQTLNHNVMYWYQQKSSQAPKLLFHYYDKDFNNEADTPDNFQSRRPNTSFCFLDIRSPGLGDTAMYLCATSRDSGRYEQYFGPGTRLTVT.

This clone was seen only a few times. This chain links TRBV5-1 with TRBJ1-1; tentatively, D is TRBD1 (6 bases). This CDR3 is built from 16 residues. Trimming pared 0 bases from V and 1 base from J, leaving 13 bases between. The V gene's germline CDR1 is SGHRS and CDR2 YFSETQ. This chain's CDR3 is CASSLAGQISNTEAFF. The CDR3 DNA reads as TGCGCCAGCAGCTTGGCTGGACAGATTTCGAACACTGAAGCTTTCTTT.

The gene calls are TRBV28 and TRBJ2-1, with 7 bases identical to TRBD2. This CDR3 contains 16 residues. Trimming at V came to 8 bases and at J to 7 bases, leaving 17 bases not matched to a gene. Germline assignment: CDR1 MDHEN and CDR2 SYDVKM. The DNA of the CDR3 is TGTGCCAGCGCTTCGCCACGGGCTAGCGGCGCAAATGAGCAGTTCTTC. It yields the protein CASASPRASGANEQFF.